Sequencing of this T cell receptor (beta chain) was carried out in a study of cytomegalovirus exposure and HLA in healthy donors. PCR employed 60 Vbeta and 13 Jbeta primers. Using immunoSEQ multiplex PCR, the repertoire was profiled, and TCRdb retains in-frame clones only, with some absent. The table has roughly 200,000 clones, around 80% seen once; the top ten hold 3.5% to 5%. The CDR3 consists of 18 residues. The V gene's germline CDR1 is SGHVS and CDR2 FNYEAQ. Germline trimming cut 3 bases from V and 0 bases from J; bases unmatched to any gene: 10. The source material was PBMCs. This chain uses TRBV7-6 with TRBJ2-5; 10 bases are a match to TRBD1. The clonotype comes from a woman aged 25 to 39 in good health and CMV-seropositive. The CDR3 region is CASSFDYRDRGHQETQYF. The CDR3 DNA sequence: TGTGCCAGCAGCTTCGATTACCGGGACAGGGGCCACCAAGAGACCCAGTACTTC. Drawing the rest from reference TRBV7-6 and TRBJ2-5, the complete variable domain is GAGVSQSPRYKVTKRGQDVALRCDPISGHVSLYWYRQALGQGPEFLTYFNYEAQQDKSGLPNDRFSAERPEGSISTLTIQRTEQRDSAMYRCASSFDYRDRGHQETQYFGPGTRLLVL.